Following are 32 T cell receptor beta chains from one sample sequenced in a study of T cell responses to AZD1222 COVID-19 vaccine. Profiling relied on immunoSEQ multiplex PCR, and the TCRdb table lists in-frame clones only, not all of them. The sample holds around 120,000 clones, about 90% seen once. Sequencing was performed on peripheral blood, taken on day 0 of AZD1222 vaccination. The receptors stem from an adult in good health.

The rearrangement uses TRBV11-2 and TRBJ2-7; D is uncertain. Trimming took 3 bases from V and 0 from J, leaving 9 bases between them. The CDR3 runs 14 residues. The germline V gene has CDR1 SGHAT and CDR2 FQNNGV. CDR3 sequence reads: CASSLTQSSYEQYF. In DNA form, the CDR3 reads TGTGCCAGCAGCTTGACCCAGAGCTCCTACGAGCAGTACTTC.

The chain's CDR3 is CASSSPGLQSGLFF. The CDR3 DNA reads TGTGCCAGCAGCTCACCGGGCCTGCAATCGGGACTGTTTTTT. J is TRBJ2-2 and V is TRBV5-4; a possible D gene is TRBD2 (5 bases). Germline V lookup: CDR1 SGHNT, CDR2 YYREEE (reference sequence). The V end lost 3 bases, the J end lost 14 bases, and 20 bases lay between the germline ends. This CDR3 contains 14 residues.

Remarks on this clone: The germline gene is not matched at one end of the junction; a read error may be the cause. The chain links TRBV29-1 to TRBJ2-2, with 9 bases matching TRBD1. Germline assignment: CDR1 SQVTM and CDR2 ANQGSEA. The CDR3 is made up of 15 amino acids. CDR3 bases: TGCAGCGTCGAAGACCGGACAGGGGTAGGCGGGGAGCTGTTTTTT. Amino acid sequence: CSVEDRTGVGGELFF.

V and J are TRBV5-1 and TRBJ2-7; 7 nucleotides agree with TRBD2. After removal of 2 bases from V and 7 bases from J, the junction contained 9 bases not matched to a gene. This CDR3 has 14 residues. Looked up from germline, CDR1 is SGHRS and CDR2 is YFSETQ. The CDR3 spells CASSFGGGPWEQYF. The CDR3 bases are TGCGCCAGCAGCTTTGGGGGAGGGCCTTGGGAGCAGTACTTC.

This clone was picked up a small number of times. This chain's CDR3 is CASSGSLSPRANEQFF. The DNA for the CDR3 is TGTGCCAGCAGCGGCTCGTTATCCCCAAGGGCCAATGAGCAGTTCTTC. The V and J genes are TRBV5-5 and TRBJ2-1, with D hard to call. V was trimmed by 4 bases and J by 6 bases, leaving 20 bases between them. The CDR3 has 16 residues. Germline CDR1 is SGHKS and CDR2 is YYEKEE (reference sequence).

The chain has TRBV28 and TRBJ1-5; D is unresolved. Germline CDR1 reads MDHEN; CDR2 reads SYDVKM. There are 16 residues in the CDR3. Trimming pared 4 bases from V and 1 base from J, leaving 14 bases between. The CDR3, as DNA: TGTGCCAGCAGTTCACTCAGGTTGGGAAGCAATCAGCCCCAGCATTTT. Encoded protein: CASSSLRLGSNQPQHF.

The chain recombines TRBV5-5 with TRBJ1-1; TRBD1 is a possible D gene (5 bases). The CDR3 runs to 14 residues. Germline lookup yields CDR1 SGHKS and CDR2 YYEKEE (reference sequence). The V end was cut by 4 bases, the J end by 4 bases, with 14 bases between. This CDR3 is CASSPTERGTEAFF. CDR3 DNA sequence: TGTGCCAGCAGCCCGACGGAGAGGGGCACTGAAGCTTTCTTT.

The genes are TRBV6-5 and TRBJ2-2; D unclear. V gave up 0 bases and J gave up 2 bases, with 4 bases separating them. The CDR3 runs 14 residues. The germline V gene encodes CDR1 MNHEY and CDR2 SVGAGI. The chain's CDR3 is CASSYSTNTGELFF. The CDR3 coding sequence is TGTGCCAGCAGTTACTCGACCAACACCGGGGAGCTGTTTTTT.

The rearrangement joins TRBV4-2 to TRBJ1-6, with D possibly matching TRBD1 (6 bases). Deletions cut 2 bases from V and 7 bases from J, with 12 bases between. This CDR3 comprises 15 residues. The germline V gene encodes CDR1 LGHNA and CDR2 YNFKEQ. This CDR3 is CASSQRGGLNSPLHF. In DNA, the CDR3 is TGTGCCAGCAGCCAACGGGGGGGCTTAAATTCACCCCTCCACTTT.

This clone showed up just once. The chain has TRBV5-8 and TRBJ2-7; D is possibly TRBD2 (6 bases). The ends were cut back, 4 bases at V and 12 bases at J, with 17 bases in the middle. Per the germline V gene, CDR1 is SGHTS and CDR2 is YDEGEE. This CDR3 is 12 amino acids long. CDR3 in DNA: TGTGCCAGCAGCCTATCCACGGGGGTGGCGTACTTC. This sequence encodes CASSLSTGVAYF.

This chain joins TRBV3-1 (or the pseudogene TRBV3-2) and TRBJ1-6, with 10 bases fitting TRBD1. The CDR3 extends over 16 amino acids. Germline CDR1 is LGHDT and CDR2 is YNNKEL (reference sequence). J gave up 7 bases and V 4 bases, and 7 bases lay outside the gene matches. The CDR3: CASSLRQGALNSPLHF. The CDR3 region has the DNA TGTGCCAGCAGCCTGCGACAGGGGGCGTTAAATTCACCCCTCCACTTT.

In this sample, this clone turned up a few times. V and J are TRBV30 and TRBJ1-2, with no clear D. The V gene's germline CDR1 is GTSNPN and CDR2 SVGIG (reference sequence). Trimming took off 1 base at V and 8 bases at J, with 11 bases between the two ends. The length of the CDR3 is 12 residues. The CDR3 here is CAWSAGVGGYTF. CDR3 bases: TGTGCCTGGAGTGCAGGCGTGGGGGGCTACACCTTC.

This clone was picked up one time. This rearrangement joins TRBV30 to TRBJ2-1; TRBD1 matches at 7 bases. CDR1 and CDR2 from the germline V gene are GTSNPN and SVGIG (reference sequence). V lost 4 bases and J lost 4; bases outside the gene matches: 10. The CDR3 is 15 residues long. The CDR3 region is CAWNPAGGPYNEQFF. Here the CDR3 DNA reads TGTGCCTGGAATCCGGCAGGGGGTCCATACAATGAGCAGTTCTTC.

The V gene is TRBV28, the J gene TRBJ1-2; TRBD1 is a possible D gene (5 bases). Germline CDR1 is MDHEN and CDR2 is SYDVKM. This CDR3 spans 14 amino acids. The V gene lost 10 bases and the J gene lost 5 bases, with 20 bases spanning the gap. CDR3 coding DNA: TGTGCCACCTTCTTTCCGACAGATAGTTATGGCTACACCTTC. Amino acids: CATFFPTDSYGYTF.

The chain has TRBV6-5 and TRBJ2-5; D is unresolved. CDR3 length equals 13 residues. The V end was cut by 6 bases, the J end by 3 bases, with 11 bases between. The germline gives CDR1 MNHEY, CDR2 SVGAGI. The CDR3 coding sequence is TGTGCCAGCAGAAGGGTAGCCAAAGAGACCCAGTACTTC. This encodes CASRRVAKETQYF.

The V call is TRBV6-2 or TRBV6-3, the J call TRBJ1-5, with D perhaps TRBD1 (5 bases). The CDR3 contains 16 residues. V was shortened by 3 bases and J by 0 bases, with 12 bases between the two germline ends. CDR1 is MNHEY and CDR2 is SVGEGT in the germline V gene. CDR3 in DNA: TGTGCCAGCAGTTATGGGGGGTACTATAGCAATCAGCCCCAGCATTTT. Protein sequence: CASSYGGYYSNQPQHF.

This chain links TRBV2 with TRBJ2-3, with TRBD1 matching 9 bases. V shed 3 bases, J shed 2 bases, and the junction held 6 bases outside the gene matches. The CDR3 runs 16 residues. Looked up from germline, CDR1 is SNHLY and CDR2 is FYNNEI. This CDR3 reads CASSDPRDRDTDTQYF. DNA of the CDR3: TGTGCCAGCAGTGATCCCCGGGACAGGGACACAGATACGCAGTATTTT.

This chain connects TRBV12-5 to TRBJ1-2; 7 bases agree with TRBD1. The trim removed 6 bases at V and 2 bases at J, leaving 3 bases unmatched. The CDR3 covers 13 residues. CDR1 is LGHNT, CDR2 FRNRAP, per germline. The CDR3 nucleotides are TGTGCTAGTGGCCAGACAGGGAACTATGGCTACACCTTC. Protein: CASGQTGNYGYTF.

The chain uses TRBV14 and TRBJ2-7; 10 nucleotides align to TRBD1. Germline V lookup: CDR1 SGHDN, CDR2 FVKESK. The CDR3 consists of 15 residues. J gave up 4 bases and V 3 bases, and 6 bases lay outside the gene matches. CDR3: CASSHGTGVKYEQYF. CDR3 sequence (DNA): TGTGCCAGCAGCCACGGGACAGGGGTAAAGTACGAGCAGTACTTC.

The gene calls are TRBV20-1 and TRBJ2-2, with TRBD2 matching over 16 bases. The V gene end was trimmed by 3 bases and the J gene end by 4 bases; junction bases not matched to a gene: 2. Germline lookup yields CDR1 DFQATT and CDR2 SNEGSKA (reference sequence). CDR3 length equals 16 residues. CDR3 nucleotides: TGCAGTGCTAGTGGGACTAGCGGGAGGGGCACCGGGGAGCTGTTTTTT. Protein sequence: CSASGTSGRGTGELFF.

V gene TRBV4-1 combines with J gene TRBJ2-1; 12 positions match TRBD2. Losses at the gene ends were 1 base for V and 8 bases for J; bases not matched to a gene: 15. CDR3 length equals 19 residues. CDR1 and CDR2 from the germline V gene are MGHRA and YSYEKL. This chain's CDR3 is CASSQAGLAGGPRHDEQFF. The CDR3 nucleotides are TGCGCCAGCAGCCAAGCCGGGCTAGCGGGAGGGCCACGACACGATGAGCAGTTCTTC.

The table lists this clone with a count of one. This chain joins TRBV18 and TRBJ1-5, with D possibly matching TRBD1 (6 bases). The CDR3 consists of 16 residues. V was clipped by 1 base and J by 4 bases, with 14 bases between them. Germline V lookup: CDR1 KGHSH, CDR2 LQKENI. In DNA form, the CDR3 reads TGTGCCAGCTCACCACGACAGGACTCACTAAATCAGCCCCAGCATTTT. It specifies CASSPRQDSLNQPQHF.

The chain uses TRBV5-5 and TRBJ2-3; D is ambiguous. The CDR3 has 14 residues. The germline V gene has CDR1 SGHKS and CDR2 YYEKEE (reference sequence). V was trimmed by 7 bases and J by 2 bases, leaving 14 bases between them. Here the CDR3 reads CASLWGRNTDTQYF. In nucleotides, the CDR3 is TGTGCCAGCCTCTGGGGAAGAAACACAGATACGCAGTATTTT.

The gene calls are TRBV5-8 and TRBJ1-1; D gene ambiguous. CDR1 is SGHTS and CDR2 is YDEGEE in the germline V gene. The CDR3 extends over 14 amino acids. Trimming shortened V by 0 bases and J by 5 bases, and 11 bases separated the two germline ends. The CDR3, as DNA: TGTGCCAGCAGCTTGGAGAGGAGAAGGACTGAAGCTTTCTTT. It yields the protein CASSLERRRTEAFF.

This CDR3 is CASSDIHRGGYTF. CDR3 sequence (DNA): TGTGCCAGCAGTGATATACACCGTGGGGGCTACACCTTC. The V gene is TRBV2, the J gene TRBJ1-2, with D hard to call. CDR1 is SNHLY, CDR2 FYNNEI, per germline. This CDR3 has 13 amino acids. V was cut by 3 bases and J by 8 bases, with 13 bases left in between.

J is TRBJ2-5 and V is TRBV5-6; possibly TRBD2 for D (7 bases). V was clipped by 1 base and J by 4 bases, with 14 bases between them. From germline, CDR1 is SGHDT and CDR2 YYEEEE. The CDR3 contains 15 residues. DNA of the CDR3: TGTGCCAGCAGCTTGCGGGGGGCGCAGTTAGAGACCCAGTACTTC. Translating it yields CASSLRGAQLETQYF.

This clone was seen repeatedly, ten times or more. This chain links TRBV29-1 with TRBJ1-2; D unresolved. This CDR3 comprises 12 residues. The germline gives CDR1 SQVTM, CDR2 ANQGSEA. Trimming pared 2 bases from V and 1 base from J, leaving 5 bases between. CDR3 nucleotides: TGCAGCGTTGAACCGGATAACTATGGCTACACCTTC. It is translated as CSVEPDNYGYTF.

The rearrangement uses TRBV29-1 and TRBJ2-1; possible D gene TRBD2, 5 bases. Germline V lookup: CDR1 SQVTM, CDR2 ANQGSEA. CDR3 length: 15 residues. The V and J ends lost 3 bases and 0 bases respectively, with 12 bases between them. CDR3 in DNA: TGCAGCGTTGAGGAGGCCGTGCGCTCCTACAATGAGCAGTTCTTC. Its translation: CSVEEAVRSYNEQFF.

The chain carries TRBV12-3 or TRBV12-4 and TRBJ2-4, with 12 bases matching TRBD2. This CDR3 comprises 13 residues. After removal of 7 bases from V and 7 bases from J, the junction contained 2 bases not matched to a gene. This chain's CDR3 is CASTLAGGNIQYF. The CDR3 nucleotides read TGTGCCAGCACCCTAGCGGGAGGGAACATTCAGTACTTC.

The rearrangement links TRBV23-1 to TRBJ2-5, with 8 bases identical to TRBD1. TRBV23-1 is an ORF; its function is uncertain. Losses at the gene ends were 8 bases for V and 3 bases for J; bases not matched to a gene: 8. CDR3 length: 14 residues. CDR3 region: CASSDGQGKETQYF. The CDR3 region has the DNA TGCGCCAGCTCCGACGGACAGGGAAAAGAGACCCAGTACTTC.

The J gene is TRBJ1-3, the V gene TRBV24-1, with unresolved D. The germline V gene has CDR1 KGHDR and CDR2 SFDVKD. Trimming removed 10 bases from V and 0 bases from J, with 6 bases in between. This CDR3 region has 12 residues. The CDR3 DNA sequence: TGTGCCACAGCCTCCTCTGGAAACACCATATATTTT. Translation: CATASSGNTIYF.

This chain links TRBV27 with TRBJ2-7; 7 bases match TRBD2. CDR1 is MNHEY, CDR2 SMNVEV, per germline (reference sequence). The CDR3 sequence is 13 residues long. V was pared by 3 bases and J by 3 bases, with 2 bases of the junction left unmatched. CDR3 in DNA: TGTGCCAGCAGTTTCGGCGGGGGCTACGAGCAGTACTTC. Translated, it gives CASSFGGGYEQYF.